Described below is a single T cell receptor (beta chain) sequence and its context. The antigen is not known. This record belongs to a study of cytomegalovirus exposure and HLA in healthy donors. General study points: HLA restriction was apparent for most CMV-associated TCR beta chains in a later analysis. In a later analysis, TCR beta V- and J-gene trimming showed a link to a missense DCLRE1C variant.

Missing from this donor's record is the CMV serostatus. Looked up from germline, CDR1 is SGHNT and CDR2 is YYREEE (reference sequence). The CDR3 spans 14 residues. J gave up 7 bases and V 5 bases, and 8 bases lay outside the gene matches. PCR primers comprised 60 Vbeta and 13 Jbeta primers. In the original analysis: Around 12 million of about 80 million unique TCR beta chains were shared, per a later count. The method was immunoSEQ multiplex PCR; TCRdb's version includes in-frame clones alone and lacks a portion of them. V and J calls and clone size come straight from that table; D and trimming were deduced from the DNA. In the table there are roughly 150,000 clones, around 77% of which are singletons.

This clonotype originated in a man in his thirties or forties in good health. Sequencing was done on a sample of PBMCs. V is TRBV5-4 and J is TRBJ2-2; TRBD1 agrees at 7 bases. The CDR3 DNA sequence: TGTGCCAGCAGGCCCACAGGGGCCGGCGGGGAGCTGTTTTTT. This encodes CASRPTGAGGELFF.